Included here is one TCR beta chain sequence, with context. The data belong to a study of blood T cells in healthy people across ages. Then a second PCR, running roughly 7 to 11 cycles, was carried out with a sample-barcoded 5' primer and a J-beta primer mix. One entry per CDR3 protein results from TCRdb running MiXCR on the 5' RACE reads. The table has 550,000 to 750,000 distinct CDR3 sequences, approximately 21% seen once; the top ten hold around 3.4%. With 6 bases clipped from V and 2 bases from J, the junction kept 6 bases outside the gene matches. This CDR3 is built from 16 residues. From germline, CDR1 is ENHRY and CDR2 SYGVKD.

The sequenced sample consisted of blood. V gene TRBV10-3 combines with J gene TRBJ2-3; TRBD2 agrees at 12 bases. This receptor was identified in a man in his sixties or seventies in good health. The CDR3 region is CAISSTSGSNTDTQYF. CDR3 DNA sequence: TGTGCCATCAGCTCGACTAGCGGGAGTAACACAGATACGCAGTATTTT.